This T cell receptor beta chain was retrieved from a study of shared clonotypes between healthy human individuals. Findings and caveats of the study: Shared across a handful of donors were approximately 5% of the naive CD4 clonotypes.

The assay was run at deep level. As processed by the authors: Junction-only sequences without quality scores were provided by ImmunoSEQ, so filtering was different. Clones were sequenced by immunoSEQ multiplex PCR, and TCRdb holds only the in-frame ones, with some missing. The V and J calls and clone size were taken over from that table, and D and trimming were inferred from the DNA. Found here are more than 2 million clones, 90% to 97% of them singletons; the top ten hold 0.13%. About this clone itself: Its cognate antigen is unknown.

The study enrolled healthy HIV-negative adults without recent acute infections or vaccinations as donors. The sequence was obtained from a man between 18 and 35 years old in good health. The sample comprised naive CD4+ T cells sorted from blood. Specified subset: CD45RA+ positively selected.

In DNA form, the CDR3 reads TGTGCCAGCAGCTCCGCCGGGGAGCCCCAGCATTTT. Its protein product is CASSSAGEPQHF. J is TRBJ1-5 and V is TRBV6-5; no reliable D call. The CDR3 sequence is 12 residues long. The V gene lost 6 bases and the J gene lost 8 bases, with 11 bases spanning the gap. Germline V gives CDR1 MNHEY, CDR2 SVGAGI.